These 26 T cell receptor beta chains came from one sample sequenced in a study of early stage breast cancer tumors. TCRdb's copy holds only in-frame clones and misses some; the assay was immunoSEQ multiplex PCR. The sample lists some 30,000 clones, 80% to 90% occurring once. The sequenced sample consisted of blood. All receptors derive from a person aged 50-59 years with breast cancer.

This chain uses TRBV4-1 with TRBJ2-1; no clear D. The CDR3 contains 17 residues. V was trimmed by 4 bases and J by 0 bases, leaving 16 bases between them. CDR1 is MGHRA and CDR2 is YSYEKL in the germline V gene. Written as DNA, the CDR3 is TGCGCCAGCAGCCGCCTCATTCCCCAGAGCTCCTACAATGAGCAGTTCTTC. Translating gives CASSRLIPQSSYNEQFF.

The chain links TRBV15 to TRBJ1-2, with D tentatively TRBD1 (5 bases). The germline V gene encodes CDR1 LNHNV and CDR2 YYDKDF (reference sequence). The CDR3 runs 14 residues. V was cut by 1 base and J by 3 bases, with 9 bases left in between. CDR3 sequence reads: CATSRGGTDYGYTF. For the CDR3, the DNA is TGTGCCACCAGCAGAGGGGGGACGGACTATGGCTACACCTTC.

The chain uses TRBV5-1 and TRBJ2-1, with 12 bases identical to TRBD2. The V gene end was trimmed by 0 bases and the J gene end by 11 bases; junction bases not matched to a gene: 6. Germline V gene sequence: CDR1 SGHRS, CDR2 YFSETQ. The CDR3 runs to 15 residues. The CDR3 bases are TGCGCCAGCAGCTTGGAACCTAGCGGGAGGGTTCAGCAGTTCTTC. Amino acids: CASSLEPSGRVQQFF.

J is TRBJ2-5 and V is TRBV29-1, with D possibly matching TRBD2 (6 bases). The CDR3 loop spans 13 amino acids. Per germline, CDR1 SQVTM and CDR2 ANQGSEA. V shed 7 bases and J shed 5 bases, with 17 bases lying between them. DNA of the CDR3: TGCAGCGCTGACCCCGGGGGATGGGAGACCCAGTACTTC. It translates to CSADPGGWETQYF.

A note on this clone: At one end the junction does not follow the germline gene, possibly because of a read error. The V gene is TRBV5-6, the J gene TRBJ2-1; D is possibly TRBD2 (5 bases). Germline V gene data show CDR1 as SGHDT and CDR2 as YYEEEE. This CDR3 is 14 amino acids long. The CDR3 nucleotides are TGTGCCAGCAGCTTGTCTAGCCCCTATAATGAGCAGTTCTTC. Protein: CASSLSSPYNEQFF.

The chain links TRBV18 to TRBJ2-7, with TRBD2 matching over 7 bases. The CDR3 loop spans 14 amino acids. Per the germline V gene, CDR1 is KGHSH and CDR2 is LQKENI. The junction had 8 bases not matched to a gene; V was cut back by 6 bases and J by 3 bases. The CDR3 sequence is CASSRDPGGYEQYF. CDR3 coding DNA: TGTGCCAGCTCGCGGGACCCGGGAGGCTACGAGCAGTACTTC. The variable domain in full, with the rest retrieved from reference TRBV18 and TRBJ2-7, is NAGVMQNPRHLVRRRGQEARLRCSPMKGHSHVYWYRQLPEEGLKFMVYLQKENIIDESGMPKERFSAEFPKEGPSILRIQQVVRGDSAAYFCASSRDPGGYEQYFGPGTRLTVT.

This sequence joins TRBV21-1 and TRBJ2-7; the tabulated D call, TRBD2, remains unverified against the DNA. TRBV21-1 constitutes a pseudogene. The CDR3 contains 17 residues. The CDR3, as DNA: TGTGCCAGCAGCAAAGGAGGGCTAGCGGGAGGCACCTACGAGCAGTACTTC. This codes for CASSKGGLAGGTYEQYF.

CDR3 coding DNA: TGCGCCAGCAGCCCGGGGGGGGCCGGGGAGCTGTTTTTT. This gives the protein CASSPGGAGELFF. The V call is TRBV5-1, the J call TRBJ2-2; TRBD2 aligns across 8 bases. CDR1 is SGHRS, CDR2 YFSETQ, per germline. The V and J ends lost 4 bases and 6 bases, in that order; junction bases with no gene match: 2. This CDR3 is built from 13 residues.

The V call is TRBV15, the J call TRBJ2-5; D gene uncertain. The V and J ends lost 1 base and 3 bases respectively, with 12 bases between them. Germline V gene data show CDR1 as LNHNV and CDR2 as YYDKDF (reference sequence). The CDR3 runs to 15 residues. CDR3 loop: CATSRGAPPEETQYF. DNA of the CDR3: TGTGCCACCAGCAGAGGGGCACCCCCTGAAGAGACCCAGTACTTC.

Notes on this clone: Given a much more abundant clone one base away, this may be a read error. V is TRBV5-4 and J is TRBJ2-7; TRBD2 aligns across 9 bases. V was pared by 4 bases and J by 5 bases, with 16 bases of the junction left unmatched. Germline CDR1 reads SGHNT; CDR2 reads YYREEE (reference sequence). This CDR3 region has 17 residues. The CDR3 is CASSRGSSGRNPHEQYF. The CDR3 bases are TGTGCCAGCAGCCGAGGGAGCAGCGGGAGGAACCCCCACGAGCAGTACTTC.

This chain links TRBV5-4 with TRBJ2-3, with 7 positions matching TRBD2. The CDR3 contains 16 residues. Germline lookup yields CDR1 SGHNT and CDR2 YYREEE (reference sequence). The V and J ends lost 0 bases and 4 bases, in that order; junction bases with no gene match: 8. The CDR3 bases are TGTGCCAGCAGCTTGGGTCCCTTGACTAGCCCAGATACGCAGTATTTT. Its translation: CASSLGPLTSPDTQYF.

This chain connects TRBV5-1 to TRBJ1-2; no clear D. V dropped 0 bases and J dropped 1 base, with 10 bases sitting between them. This CDR3 spans 15 amino acids. Germline V gene lookup returns CDR1 SGHRS and CDR2 YFSETQ. This chain's CDR3 is CASSLEREINYGYTF. Written as DNA, the CDR3 is TGCGCCAGCAGCTTGGAGCGCGAGATTAACTATGGCTACACCTTC.

The rearrangement links TRBV29-1 to TRBJ2-2; maybe TRBD1 (6 bases). Germline V lookup: CDR1 SQVTM, CDR2 ANQGSEA. V lost 5 bases to trimming and J lost 5 bases, with 12 bases between them. The CDR3 loop spans 13 amino acids. CDR3 sequence reads: CSVSTGQTGELFF. CDR3 nucleotide sequence: TGCAGCGTTTCTACTGGACAGACCGGGGAGCTGTTTTTT.

The V gene is TRBV19, the J gene TRBJ2-3; D possibly corresponds to TRBD2 (6 bases). The CDR3 has 15 residues. Trimming took 8 bases from V and 3 from J, leaving 18 bases between them. The germline gives CDR1 LNHDA, CDR2 SQIVND (reference sequence). Here the CDR3 reads CASRPTRARTDTQYF. In nucleotides, the CDR3 is TGTGCCAGTCGCCCGACTAGGGCCCGTACAGATACGCAGTATTTT. The full variable domain, its missing parts supplied by reference TRBV19 and TRBJ2-3, is DGGITQSPKYLFRKEGQNVTLSCEQNLNHDAMYWYRQDPGQGLRLIYYSQIVNDFQKGDIAEGYSVSREKKESFPLTVTSAQKNPTAFYLCASRPTRARTDTQYFGPGTRLTVL.

The gene calls are TRBV2 and TRBJ1-5; D remains unclear. V shed 6 bases and J shed 1 base, with 4 bases lying between them. The CDR3 runs 12 residues. Germline values: CDR1 SNHLY, CDR2 FYNNEI. CDR3 sequence (DNA): TGTGCCAGCAGGGACAGCAATCAGCCCCAGCATTTT. Its protein is CASRDSNQPQHF.

V usage is TRBV19 and J usage is TRBJ1-5, with 9 nucleotides matching TRBD1. This CDR3 has 15 residues. After removal of 5 bases from V and 4 bases from J, the junction contained 6 bases not matched to a gene. Looked up from germline, CDR1 is LNHDA and CDR2 is SQIVND (reference sequence). CDR3 bases: TGTGCCAGTAGTCCCGGGACAGGGAAGAATCAGCCCCAGCATTTT. Amino acids: CASSPGTGKNQPQHF.

This sequence joins TRBV2 and TRBJ1-6; 8 nucleotides match TRBD1. In germline, CDR1 is SNHLY, CDR2 FYNNEI. CDR3 length equals 13 residues. The V and J ends lost 5 bases and 13 bases, in that order; junction bases with no gene match: 7. The CDR3 region is CASSYQGAPPLHF. CDR3 nucleotide sequence: TGTGCCAGCAGTTACCAGGGGGCCCCCCCCCTCCACTTT.

The chain uses TRBV2 and TRBJ1-1, with D unresolved. The length of the CDR3 is 15 residues. CDR1 SNHLY and CDR2 FYNNEI come from the germline V gene. Trimming left V 2 bases short and J 2 bases short, with 12 bases between. This CDR3 is CASSELPQVNTEAFF. Here the CDR3 DNA reads TGTGCCAGCAGTGAACTACCCCAAGTTAACACTGAAGCTTTCTTT.

This sequence joins TRBV9 and TRBJ2-6; D not certain. V was shortened by 4 bases and J by 2 bases, with 7 bases between the two germline ends. The CDR3 sequence is 14 residues long. Germline loops: CDR1 SGDLS, CDR2 YYNGEE. The CDR3 region has the DNA TGTGCCAGCAGCCCCATTCCTGGGGCCAACGTCCTGACTTTC. Amino acids: CASSPIPGANVLTF.

V usage is TRBV11-3 and J usage is TRBJ2-7; D ambiguous. CDR1 is SGHNT, CDR2 YENEEA, per germline. The CDR3 consists of 13 residues. V was shortened by 1 base and J by 5 bases, with 9 bases between the two germline ends. CDR3 in DNA: TGTGCCAGCAGCTTAGGCTTAGTCCACGAGCAGTACTTC. Translating gives CASSLGLVHEQYF. Full variable domain (rest looked up from reference TRBV11-3 and TRBJ2-7): EAGVVQSPRYKIIEKKQPVAFWCNPISGHNTLYWYLQNLGQGPELLIRYENEEAVDDSQLPKDRFSAERLKGVDSTLKIQPAELGDSAVYLCASSLGLVHEQYFGPGTRLTVT.

The J gene is TRBJ1-1, the V gene TRBV4-2; D might be TRBD1 (5 bases). The CDR3 covers 15 residues. The germline CDR1 and CDR2 sequences are LGHNA and YNFKEQ. V lost 1 base to trimming and J lost 0 bases, with 9 bases between them. The CDR3: CASSQVWGMNTEAFF. The CDR3 bases are TGTGCCAGCAGCCAAGTGTGGGGGATGAACACTGAAGCTTTCTTT.

The gene calls are TRBV5-1 and TRBJ2-7, with TRBD1 as a possible D gene (6 bases). Trimming took 0 bases from V and 3 from J, leaving 19 bases between them. The length of the CDR3 is 17 residues. The germline V gene has CDR1 SGHRS and CDR2 YFSETQ. For the CDR3, the DNA is TGCGCCAGCAGCTTGGACAGGGCAGTTGGGACGATCTACGAGCAGTACTTC. Its protein is CASSLDRAVGTIYEQYF.

CDR3 nucleotides: TGTGCCAGCAGACGGTGGGCGGGGGGGGTCGACAATGAGCAGTTCTTC. It yields the protein CASRRWAGGVDNEQFF. The chain couples TRBV28 to TRBJ2-1, with 9 bases identical to TRBD2. Germline CDR1 is MDHEN and CDR2 is SYDVKM. The CDR3 spans 16 residues. J was trimmed by 5 bases and V by 6 bases; bases with no gene match: 11.

The chain recombines TRBV11-2 with TRBJ2-3; 7 positions match TRBD2. The J segment lost 7 bases and the V segment lost 1 base, leaving 2 bases of the junction unmatched. This CDR3 has 13 amino acids. The germline V gene encodes CDR1 SGHAT and CDR2 FQNNGV. CDR3: CASSLGGGNTQYF. Written as DNA, the CDR3 is TGTGCCAGCAGCTTAGGGGGGGGAAATACGCAGTATTTT. Using reference TRBV11-2 and TRBJ2-3 for the parts outside the CDR3, the full variable domain is EAGVAQSPRYKIIEKRQSVAFWCNPISGHATLYWYQQILGQGPKLLIQFQNNGVVDDSQLPKDRFSAERLKGVDSTLKIQPAKLEDSAVYLCASSLGGGNTQYFGPGTRLTVL.

This clone came up a few times. The chain recombines TRBV7-3 with TRBJ1-1, with a weak D call TRBD1 (6 bases). V lost 5 bases to trimming and J lost 8 bases, with 12 bases between them. This CDR3 spans 12 amino acids. Germline V gene lookup returns CDR1 SGHTA and CDR2 FQGTGA. CDR3 bases: TGTGCCAGCAGCGTAGGGGGAGAAGAAGCTTTCTTT. As protein: CASSVGGEEAFF.

The V call is TRBV6-5, the J call TRBJ2-2; 8 positions match TRBD2. Trimming removed 4 bases from V and 7 bases from J; junction bases left unmatched: 11. There are 16 residues in the CDR3. Germline CDR1 is MNHEY and CDR2 is SVGAGI. CDR3 coding DNA: TGTGCCAGCAGTTCCGAGCGGGGGCTAGGGAACGGGGAGCTGTTTTTT. It specifies CASSSERGLGNGELFF.